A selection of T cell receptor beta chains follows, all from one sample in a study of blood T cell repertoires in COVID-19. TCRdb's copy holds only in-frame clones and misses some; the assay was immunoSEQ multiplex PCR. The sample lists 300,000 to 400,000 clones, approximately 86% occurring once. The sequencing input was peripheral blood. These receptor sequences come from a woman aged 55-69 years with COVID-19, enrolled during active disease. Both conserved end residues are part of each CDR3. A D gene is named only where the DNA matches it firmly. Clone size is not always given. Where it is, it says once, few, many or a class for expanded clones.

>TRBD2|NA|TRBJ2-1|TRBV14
TGTGCCAGCAGCCAAGGGTTGGGACTACCCTCGTGGTTCTTC
CASSQGLGLPSWFF
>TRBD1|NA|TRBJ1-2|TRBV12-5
TGTGCTAGTGCCGGACAGGTTGCCTATGGCTACACCTTC
CASAGQVAYGYTF
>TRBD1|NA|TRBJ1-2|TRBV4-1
TGCGCCAGCAGCCAATTACAATTGGGACAGAAGAGCTACACCTTC
CASSQLQLGQKSYTF
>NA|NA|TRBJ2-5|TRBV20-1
TGCAGTGCTAGTCGGGCGGGCTGGTACCAAGAGACCCAGTACTTC
CSASRAGWYQETQYF
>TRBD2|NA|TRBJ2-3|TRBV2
TGTGCCAGCAGTGAGGAGCGGGGGGTCACAGATACGCAGTATTTT
CASSEERGVTDTQYF
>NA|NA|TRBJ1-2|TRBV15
TGTGCCACCAGCAGAGATCGGGGGGTATGGTATGGCTACACCTTC
CATSRDRGVWYGYTF
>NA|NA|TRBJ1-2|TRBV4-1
TGCGCCAGCAGCCAAACTTACCTAGACAGCCGGAACTATGGCTACACCTTC
CASSQTYLDSRNYGYTF
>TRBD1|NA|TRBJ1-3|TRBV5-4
TGTGCCAGCAGGGACAGGAGAACAATTTCTGGAAACACCATATATTTT
CASRDRRTISGNTIYF
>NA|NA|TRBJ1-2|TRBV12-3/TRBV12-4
TGTGCCAGCAGTTTAATGGGGGGGCTTGGCTACACCTTC
CASSLMGGLGYTF
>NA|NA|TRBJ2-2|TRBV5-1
TGCGCCAGCAGCTTGGACTCCCGCGGGGAGCTGTTTTTT
CASSLDSRGELFF
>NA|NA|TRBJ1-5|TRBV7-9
TGTGCCAGCAGCTTGGGGGGGCGCGATCAGCCCCAGCATTTT
CASSLGGRDQPQHF
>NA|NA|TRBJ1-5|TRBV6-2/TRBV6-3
TGTGCCAGCAGTTCCTGGACACTAAATCAGCCCCAGCATTTT
CASSSWTLNQPQHF
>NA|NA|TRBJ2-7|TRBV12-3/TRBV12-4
TGTGCCAGCAGTTTGAGTACCATCTACGAGCAGTACTTC
CASSLSTIYEQYF
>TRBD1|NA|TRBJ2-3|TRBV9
TGTGCCAGCAGCGCCATGGACAGGGCTTGGTATTTT
CASSAMDRAWYF
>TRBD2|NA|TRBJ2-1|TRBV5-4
TGTGCCAGCAGCCCCGGGACTAGCGGGGGGTGGAATGAGCAGTTCTTC
CASSPGTSGGWNEQFF
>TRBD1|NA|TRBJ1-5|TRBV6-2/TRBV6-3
TGTGCCAGCAGCGGTAGGGGACAGGGCAGTCAGCCCCAGCATTTT
CASSGRGQGSQPQHF
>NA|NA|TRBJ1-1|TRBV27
TGTGCCAGCAGTTCCCTAAAACGGACTGAAGCTTTCTTT
CASSSLKRTEAFF
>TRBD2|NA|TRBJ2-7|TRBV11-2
TGTGCCAGCAGCCTGCGGGGGGGCCCCTACGAGCAGTACTTC
CASSLRGGPYEQYF
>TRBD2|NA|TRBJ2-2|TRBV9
TGTGCCAGCAGCGCCCACCTAGCGGCCAACACCGGGGAGCTGTTTTTT
CASSAHLAANTGELFF
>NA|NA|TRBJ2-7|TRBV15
TGTGCCACCAGCAGAGGCCAGGGAGGTTACGAGCAGTACTTC
CATSRGQGGYEQYF
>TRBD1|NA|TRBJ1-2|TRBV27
TGTGCCAGCAGTTTTTCGGCAGGGGGCGACTATGGCTACACCTTC
CASSFSAGGDYGYTF
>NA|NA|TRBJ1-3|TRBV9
TGTGCCAGCAGCGTGTGGGGAGTTGGAAACACCATATATTTT
CASSVWGVGNTIYF
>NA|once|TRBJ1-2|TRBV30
TGTGCCTGGAGTGTATCCGACAGTGCTAACTATGGCTACACCTTC
CAWSVSDSANYGYTF
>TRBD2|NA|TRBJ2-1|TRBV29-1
TGCAGCTTTTGCCGGGAGGGGAGCACTGAGCAGTTCTTC
CSFCREGSTEQFF
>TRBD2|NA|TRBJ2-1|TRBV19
TGTGCCAGTAGTACGCGACTAGCGGGGCCGGAGCAGTTCTTC
CASSTRLAGPEQFF
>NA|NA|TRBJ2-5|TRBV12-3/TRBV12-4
TGTGCCAGCCAACTACAGGTCCCCGGGACCCAGTACTTC
CASQLQVPGTQYF
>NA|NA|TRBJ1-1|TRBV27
TGTGCCAGCAGTTTAAACAGGGACACTGAGGCTTTCTTT
CASSLNRDTEAFF
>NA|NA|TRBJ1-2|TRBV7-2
TGTGCCAGCAGAAGAGCGTTAAACTATGGCTACACCTTC
CASRRALNYGYTF
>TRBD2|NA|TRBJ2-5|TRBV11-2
TGTGCCAGCAGTCTACTAGCGGGGTCCCAAGAGACCCAGTACTTC
CASSLLAGSQETQYF
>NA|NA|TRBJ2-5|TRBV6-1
TGTGCCAGCAGTGAAACCCCTGCTTCCAGAACCCAGTACTTC
CASSETPASRTQYF
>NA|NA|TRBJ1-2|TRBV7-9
TGTGCCAGCAGCTTATTGGGCACGAACTATGGCTACACCTTC
CASSLLGTNYGYTF
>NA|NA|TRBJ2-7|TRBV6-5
TGTGCCAGCAGTTACGGGGGCGGCTCCTACGAGCAGTACTTC
CASSYGGGSYEQYF
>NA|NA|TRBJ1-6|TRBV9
TGTGCCAGCAGCCCAACAGGATATAATTCACCCCTCCACTTT
CASSPTGYNSPLHF
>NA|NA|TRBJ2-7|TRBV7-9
TGTGCCAGCAGCTTAGGGGGCCCCTACGAGCAGTACTTC
CASSLGGPYEQYF
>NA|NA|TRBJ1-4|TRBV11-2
TGTGCCAGCAGCTTCCCGGGACACAATGAAAAACTGTTTTTT
CASSFPGHNEKLFF
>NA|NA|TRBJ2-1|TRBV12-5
TGTGCTAGTGGTTCGGACTTAGCCCCTTGGGATGAGCAGTTCTTC
CASGSDLAPWDEQFF
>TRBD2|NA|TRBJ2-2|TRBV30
TGTGCCTGGAGACCCGGGGGGACGAACACCGGGGAGCTGTTTTTT
CAWRPGGTNTGELFF
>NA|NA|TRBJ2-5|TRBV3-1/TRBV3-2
TGTGCCAGCAGCCAAGCTATGACTAGTCAGGTAGAATCCCAGTACTTC
CASSQAMTSQVESQYF
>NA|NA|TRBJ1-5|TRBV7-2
TGTGCCAGCAGCTTACTCGGTCAGCCCCAGCATTTT
CASSLLGQPQHF
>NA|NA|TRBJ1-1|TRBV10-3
TGTGCCATCAGGAGGAGAGAGGACACTGAAGCTTTCTTT
CAIRRREDTEAFF
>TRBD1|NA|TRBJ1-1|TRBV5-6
TGTGCCAGCAGCCTGACAGGGGGCACTGAAGCTTTCTTT
CASSLTGGTEAFF
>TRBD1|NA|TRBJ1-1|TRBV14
TGTGCCAGCAGCCAAGAGACAGGGGATGCTGAAGCTTTCTTT
CASSQETGDAEAFF
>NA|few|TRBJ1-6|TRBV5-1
TGCGCCAGCAGCCCCGGGGCGGGAAGGAGCTCCTATAATTCACCCCTCCACTTT
CASSPGAGRSSYNSPLHF
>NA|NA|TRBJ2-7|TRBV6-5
TGTGCCAGCAGTTACTTAGGGCAGGGCTACGAGCAGTACTTC
CASSYLGQGYEQYF
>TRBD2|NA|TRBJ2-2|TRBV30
TGTGCCTGGTCGCGGGGGGTCGGGGAGCTGTTTTTT
CAWSRGVGELFF
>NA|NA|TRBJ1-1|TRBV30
TGTGCCTGGAGTGGGGGGGGAGATGAAGCTTTCTTT
CAWSGGGDEAFF
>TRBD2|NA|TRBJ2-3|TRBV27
TGTGCCAGCACCCTAGTAAGCGGGGGCCCCACAGATACGCAGTATTTT
CASTLVSGGPTDTQYF
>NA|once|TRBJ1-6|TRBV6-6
TGTGCCAGCAGTTACTCCCAACAGATACGATCACCCCTCCACTTT
CASSYSQQIRSPLHF
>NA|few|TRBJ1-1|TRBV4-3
TGCGCCAGCAGCCAGGGAGGGTGGACTGAAGCTTTCTTT
CASSQGGWTEAFF
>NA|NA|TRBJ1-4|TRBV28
TGTGCCAGCAGTTTATCAGGGGCTGGTGAAAAACTGTTTTTT
CASSLSGAGEKLFF
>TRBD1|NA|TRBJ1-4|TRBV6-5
TGTGCCAGCAGCTCCGGACAGGGGGCTTTGGAAAAACTGTTTTTT
CASSSGQGALEKLFF
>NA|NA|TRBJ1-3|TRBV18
TGTGCCAGCTCACAACAACAGGGAATCTCTGGAAACACCATATATTTT
CASSQQQGISGNTIYF
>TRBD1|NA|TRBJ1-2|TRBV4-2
TGTGCCAGCAGCCAAGGTTGGGACAGGGCCTATGGCTACACCTTC
CASSQGWDRAYGYTF
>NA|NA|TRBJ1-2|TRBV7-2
TGTGCCAGCAGCTCCGGGAGTAACTATGGCTACACCTTC
CASSSGSNYGYTF
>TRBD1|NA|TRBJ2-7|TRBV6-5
TGTGCCACCCGCCTGACAGGGGCCTACGAGCAGTACTTC
CATRLTGAYEQYF
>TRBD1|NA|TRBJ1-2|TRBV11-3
TGTGCCAGCAGCCCAAGGACAGGGGTAAACTATGGCTACACCTTC
CASSPRTGVNYGYTF
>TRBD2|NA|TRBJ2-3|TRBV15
TGTGCCACCAGCAGACTCGGGGTTGAAACGGGAGGGGGGCAGTATTTT
CATSRLGVETGGGQYF